The present T cell receptor beta chain was sequenced within a study of PD-L1 blockade in urothelial cancer. Overall study: Bladder-origin urothelial cancer in males described about 90% of the 29 patients. Patients arrived having already received 0 to 3 prior chemotherapy regimens. Reported median T cell count for blood samples was approximately 140,000.

V dropped 3 bases and J dropped 7; count of bases not matched to a gene: 7. The CDR3 extends over 15 amino acids. The germline V gene encodes CDR1 LNHDA and CDR2 SQIVND (reference sequence). As concerns this clone: What it binds is unknown.

General study points: Blood clones associated with the tumor expanded more at 3 weeks in durable-benefit patients.

The time point denotes: peripheral blood 6 weeks after treatment start. The method was immunoSEQ multiplex PCR; TCRdb's version includes in-frame clones alone and lacks a portion of them. The data hold roughly 50,000 clones, with more than 80% observed a single time. Sequenced here: PBMCs, sampled around atezolizumab (anti-PD-L1) treatment. The receptor was isolated from a man aged 65-85 years with urothelial cancer. The genes are TRBV19 and TRBJ2-1, with 9 bases fitting TRBD2. CDR3 region: CASSMRREGRNEQFF. CDR3 bases: TGTGCCAGTAGTATGAGGCGGGAGGGCCGTAATGAGCAGTTCTTC.